This T cell receptor (beta chain) was profiled in a study of T cells after yellow fever vaccination. Study-level information: The SMART-Seq v4 Ultra Low Input method served to prepare the low-cell-number fractions.

Study outcomes and limitations: The secondary response showed a weaker magnitude and a faster peak, day 5 versus 15. Boosting was followed by the reappearance of most primary-vaccination clones (approximately 95% CD4, about 90% CD8).

5'RACE template switching produced TCR cDNA carrying a universal primer site and UMIs. One entry per CDR3 protein results from TCRdb running MiXCR on the 5' RACE reads. The data contain 350,000 to 550,000 distinct CDR3 sequences, under 20% of them singletons. Per the germline V gene, CDR1 is SGHNT and CDR2 is YYREEE (reference sequence). The CDR3 spans 15 residues. Trimming took off 4 bases at V and 5 bases at J, with 18 bases between the two ends. Remarks on this clonotype: Its matching antigen is unknown.

Source: PBMCs, taken before the yellow fever booster vaccination. This TCR was sampled from a man aged 18 to 29 who received the YFV17D yellow fever vaccine. The gene calls are TRBV5-4 and TRBJ1-2, with D maybe TRBD1 (5 bases). CDR3 in amino acids: CASSVAGTARYGYTF. CDR3 in DNA: TGTGCCAGCAGCGTCGCAGGGACGGCGAGATATGGCTACACCTTC.